A selection of T cell receptor beta chains follows, all from one sample in a study of multiple sclerosis patients with progressive multifocal leukoencephalopathy. Some clones are missing from TCRdb's copy, which holds only in-frame ones; the method was immunoSEQ multiplex PCR. The table lists more than 30,000 clones, 80% to 90% of them singletons. The sample here was PBMCs, taken from a patient treated with natalizumab. These receptors came from a woman in her 40s with progressive multifocal leukoencephalopathy. Each CDR3 is given with its conserved first and last residue. The D gene is left open where the match is weak. Not every row has a clone size; where given, it reads once, few, many or a size class.

V	J	size	D	DNA	CDR3
TRBV6-5	TRBJ2-1	once	.	TGTGCCACCTATTCTCCGGGTCCTACTAGTGAGCAGTTCTTC	CATYSPGPTSEQFF
TRBV5-1	TRBJ2-7	.	TRBD2	TGCGCCAGCAGCTTGGAGGCTAGCGGGAGTCGCCCCAGGAACGAGCAGTACTTC	CASSLEASGSRPRNEQYF
TRBV18	TRBJ1-1	.	.	TGTGCCAGCTCACCAAATTTGCAGGCTGAAGCTTTCTTT	CASSPNLQAEAFF
TRBV2	TRBJ1-2	.	TRBD1	TGTGCCAGCAGGCCCGGGACAGGGGGTAGTGGCTACACCTTC	CASRPGTGGSGYTF
TRBV19	TRBJ2-5	.	.	TGTGCCAGTAGTTCCCAGGGGGGCCAAGAGACCCAGTACTTC	CASSSQGGQETQYF
TRBV18	TRBJ2-3	.	TRBD1	TGTGCCAGCTCACCAAAGCCCGGCCCGGACAGGGGAGGGGCAGATACGCAGTATTTT	CASSPKPGPDRGGADTQYF
TRBV19	TRBJ1-5	few	.	TGTGCCAGTAGTCCCCAAGAGAATCAGCCCCAGCATTTT	CASSPQENQPQHF
TRBV6-6	TRBJ1-5	.	.	TGTGCCAGCAGTACCACTATTACAATTCAGCCCCAGCATTTT	CASSTTITIQPQHF
TRBV7-2	TRBJ1-3	.	.	TGTGCCAGCACCCTCGCGAGGTCCTCTGGAAACACCATATATTTT	CASTLARSSGNTIYF
TRBV10-3	TRBJ2-7	.	.	TGTGCCATCAGTGAGTCAGTGGGGGACTCCTACGAGCAGTACTTC	CAISESVGDSYEQYF
TRBV15	TRBJ1-1	.	.	TGTGCCACCAGCTACAGGTCAATGAACACTGAAGCTTTCTTT	CATSYRSMNTEAFF
TRBV19	TRBJ1-3	once	.	TGTGCCAGTAGTAGATCAGGGGCTCCTGGAAACACCATATATTTT	CASSRSGAPGNTIYF
TRBV13	TRBJ2-2	few	.	TGTGCCAGCAGCCCTCGGGCCCGGAACACCGGGGAGCTGTTTTTT	CASSPRARNTGELFF
TRBV7-3	TRBJ2-5	.	.	TGTGCCAGCAGCCCCCATGGGAGGGGGCTTCCAGAGACCCAGTACTTC	CASSPHGRGLPETQYF
TRBV4-2	TRBJ2-7	.	.	TGTGCCAGCAGCCAAGATCGGACCTCCTACGAGCAGTACTTC	CASSQDRTSYEQYF
TRBV5-8	TRBJ2-1	.	.	TGTGCCAGCAGCTTGGCCGGGGGACTCGATTACAATGAGCAGTTCTTC	CASSLAGGLDYNEQFF
TRBV7-8	TRBJ2-7	.	TRBD1	TGTGCCAGCAGCCCCGGGACAGGGGTCTCCTACGAGCAGTACTTC	CASSPGTGVSYEQYF
TRBV19	TRBJ2-6	.	.	TGTGCCAGTAGTATAACAGAGAGCTCTGGGGCCAACGTCCTGACTTTC	CASSITESSGANVLTF
TRBV4-3	TRBJ1-4	.	.	TGCGCCAGCAGCCCGAGGACAGTCACCAATGAAAAACTGTTTTTT	CASSPRTVTNEKLFF
TRBV7-2	TRBJ1-5	.	TRBD1	TGTGCCAGCAGCTTGAGACAGGGCCATCAGCCCCAGCATTTT	CASSLRQGHQPQHF
TRBV18	TRBJ1-2	.	TRBD1	TGTGCCAGCTCACCGGGGACAGGGAGAGATGGCTACACCTTC	CASSPGTGRDGYTF
TRBV6-5	TRBJ2-2	once	.	TGTGCCAGCAGTTACGCCGGGGAGCTGTTTTTT	CASSYAGELFF
TRBV18	TRBJ1-4	.	TRBD1	TGTGCCAGCTCATTGGGACAGACTGCAACTAATGAAAAACTGTTTTTT	CASSLGQTATNEKLFF
TRBV6-1	TRBJ2-7	.	.	TGTGCCAGCACCCTACGGGCAGGTAGTATTTACGAGCAGTACTTC	CASTLRAGSIYEQYF
TRBV30	TRBJ2-5	once	TRBD1	TGTGCCTGGACCGGGACAGAAGAGACCCAGTACTTC	CAWTGTEETQYF
TRBV28	TRBJ2-1	.	TRBD2	TGTGCCAGCAGTATGGCGGGAGGGGGAAGAAATGAGCAGTTCTTC	CASSMAGGGRNEQFF
TRBV15	TRBJ2-2	.	.	TGTGCCACCAGCAGAGATCCAGGGGGGGAGCTGTTTTTT	CATSRDPGGELFF
TRBV28	TRBJ1-1	.	TRBD1	TGTGCCAGCAGACATAACGACAGGGTATGGACTGAAGCTTTCTTT	CASRHNDRVWTEAFF
TRBV6-6	TRBJ2-1	.	.	TGTGCCAGCAGTTACTCGAGGGTTTACAATGAGCAGTTCTTC	CASSYSRVYNEQFF
TRBV9	TRBJ2-1	.	TRBD2	TGTGCCAGCAGCTCGCCCATAGCGGGGAGCTCCTACAATGAGCAGTTCTTC	CASSSPIAGSSYNEQFF
TRBV21-1	TRBJ1-5	.	.	TGTGCCAGCACCCACAGGAGGGACACGGCCCAGCATTTT	CASTHRRDTAQHF
TRBV29-1	TRBJ1-4	.	.	TGCAGCGTTAGAACAGGGTTGGTTGAAAAACTGTTTTTT	CSVRTGLVEKLFF
TRBV5-6	TRBJ1-1	.	.	TGTGCCAGCAGCTTGGCCGGGGGTGCCACTGAAGCTTTCTTT	CASSLAGGATEAFF
TRBV2	TRBJ1-2	once	.	TGTGCCAGCAGGAGAGACGGATACTATGGCTACACCTTC	CASRRDGYYGYTF
TRBV23-1	TRBJ1-1	.	.	TGCGCCAGCAGTCAATTCCAGATGACAGTCATGAACACTGAAGCTTTCTTT	CASSQFQMTVMNTEAFF
TRBV6-5	TRBJ1-2	.	.	TGTGCCAGCAGTTACTCGCGAGGATCCTATGGCTACACCTTC	CASSYSRGSYGYTF
TRBV19	TRBJ1-1	.	.	TGTGCCAGTGGGGTGAACACTGAAGCTTTCTTT	CASGVNTEAFF
TRBV10-3	TRBJ2-7	.	.	TGTGCCATCAGTGAGTCATGGCGAAACTCCTACGAGCAGTACTTC	CAISESWRNSYEQYF
TRBV30	TRBJ1-3	.	TRBD1	TGTGCCTGGGTTCGGGACAGAGCATCTGGAAACACCATATATTTT	CAWVRDRASGNTIYF
TRBV6-5	TRBJ1-3	.	.	TGTGCCAGCAGTTCCCGACAGGAGGGAAACACCATATATTTT	CASSSRQEGNTIYF
TRBV11-2	TRBJ2-7	.	TRBD1	TGTGCCAGCAGCAGAACCGGGACAGGGAATTACGAGCAGTACTTC	CASSRTGTGNYEQYF
TRBV28	TRBJ2-3	.	TRBD2	TGTGCCAGCCCCTCCCAGTCGGGAGGGCCCCCAGATACGCAGTATTTT	CASPSQSGGPPDTQYF
TRBV18	TRBJ1-1	few	.	TGTGCCAGCACCGACGGAGGTTTCATGAACACTGAAGCTTTCTTT	CASTDGGFMNTEAFF
TRBV14	TRBJ1-1	.	.	TGTGCCAGCAGCGAGATGATAAACACTGAAGCTTTCTTT	CASSEMINTEAFF
TRBV28	TRBJ1-3	.	.	TGTGCCAGCAGCGACCCCGGGACCGTGGGAAACACCATATATTTT	CASSDPGTVGNTIYF
TRBV29-1	TRBJ2-5	.	TRBD1	TGCAGCGTCCTACTGACAGGGCGCGAGACCCAGTACTTC	CSVLLTGRETQYF
TRBV2	TRBJ2-5	.	TRBD2	TGTGCCTCCGGACTAGCGGGCGTTCGGGAGACCCAGTACTTC	CASGLAGVRETQYF
TRBV27	TRBJ2-4	.	TRBD2	TGTGCCAGCAGTTTAAGACTAGCGGTAAAAAACATTCAGTACTTC	CASSLRLAVKNIQYF
TRBV7-9	TRBJ2-1	.	.	TGTGCCAGCAGCTTTGAAATCAATGAGCAGTTCTTC	CASSFEINEQFF
TRBV4-3	TRBJ2-7	.	.	TGCGCCAGCAGCACGGACCCCCGGGGCTACGAGCAGTACTTC	CASSTDPRGYEQYF
TRBV28	TRBJ2-7	.	.	TGTGCCAGCGGGAATAGCCCAAGGGAGCAGTACTTC	CASGNSPREQYF
TRBV11-2	TRBJ2-7	.	TRBD1	TGTGCCAGCAGTTCACGAGAGGGGGCGCCCGAGCAGTACTTC	CASSSREGAPEQYF
TRBV7-2	TRBJ2-5	.	.	TGTGCCAGCAGCTTAACCCAGACACAAGAGACCCAGTACTTC	CASSLTQTQETQYF
TRBV28	TRBJ1-4	.	.	TGTGCCAGCAGTTTCACTCCGCAGGAAAAACTGTTTTTT	CASSFTPQEKLFF
TRBV13	TRBJ1-1	once	.	TGTGCCAGCAGCTTAAAGGCCCCAACCGCTGAAGCTTTCTTT	CASSLKAPTAEAFF
TRBV9	TRBJ1-3	.	.	TGTGCCAGCAGCGTAGGCCAGGGATCTGGAAACACCATATATTTT	CASSVGQGSGNTIYF
TRBV7-9	TRBJ1-1	.	.	TGTGCCAGCAGCTCCGACCTCGGGGTGACTGAAGCTTTCTTT	CASSSDLGVTEAFF
TRBV9	TRBJ2-7	.	.	TGTGCCAGCAGCGCCTCTTGGGGGAGAGAGCAGTACTTC	CASSASWGREQYF
TRBV6-4	TRBJ2-1	.	TRBD2	TGTGCCAGCAGTGACTCCATTGTGGGTAGCGGGAGGGCCCAGCAGTTCTTC	CASSDSIVGSGRAQQFF